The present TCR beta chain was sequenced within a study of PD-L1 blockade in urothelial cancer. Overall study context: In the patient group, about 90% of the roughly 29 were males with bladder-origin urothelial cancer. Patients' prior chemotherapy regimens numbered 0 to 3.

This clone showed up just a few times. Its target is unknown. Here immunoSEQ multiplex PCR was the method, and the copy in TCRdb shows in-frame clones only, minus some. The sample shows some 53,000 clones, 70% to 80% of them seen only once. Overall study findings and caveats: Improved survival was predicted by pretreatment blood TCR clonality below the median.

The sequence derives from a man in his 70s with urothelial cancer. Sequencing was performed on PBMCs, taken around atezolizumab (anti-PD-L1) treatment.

CDR3 sequence: CASSLVGGSGANVLTF. The CDR3 bases are TGTGCCAGCAGCTTGGTGGGGGGCTCTGGGGCCAACGTCCTGACTTTC. V and J are TRBV5-6 and TRBJ2-6; possibly TRBD2 for D (6 bases). The CDR3 has 16 residues. Germline V gene sequence: CDR1 SGHDT, CDR2 YYEEEE. The ends were cut back, 0 bases at V and 0 bases at J, with 7 bases in the middle.